Given below is one TCR beta chain in context. Its antigen is not identified. These data are taken from a study of cytomegalovirus exposure and HLA in healthy donors. The donors were part of the approximately 120-subject validation cohort, which stood apart from the approximately 670-subject first cohort. Sequencing was performed with immunoSEQ multiplex PCR; in TCRdb, only in-frame clones are kept and a portion is missing. The sample holds approximately 59,000 clones, just over 90% seen once. Findings of the study overall: The tendency of first-cohort TCR clusters to co-occur in the 120 validation repertoires was the finding of a later analysis. Some TCR beta chains (roughly 150 of them) were listed as cytomegalovirus-associated. Rarity marked most TCR sequences, yet some public TCRs occurred in many donors.

The material sequenced was PBMCs. This sequence originates from a young woman in good health and CMV-seropositive.

CDR3 coding DNA: TGTGCCAGCAGCACCCGACGGGAGAACACTGAAGCTTTCTTT. This codes for CASSTRRENTEAFF. The V gene is TRBV21-1, the J gene TRBJ1-1. TRBV21-1 represents a pseudogene. The CDR3 sequence is 14 residues long.